The next 2 T cell receptor beta chains were all read from a single sample in a study of PD-1 blockade in classical Hodgkin lymphoma. Stated time point: cycle 4 day 1 (C4D1), after less than 7 weeks of nivolumab. Following autologous stem cell transplantation, relapse occurred in every patient, and exposure to brentuximab vedotin varied. Generated by immunoSEQ multiplex PCR, the TCRdb table keeps only in-frame clones and is missing some. The sample has about 32,000 clones, around 81% seen once. The specimen was peripheral blood mononuclear cells (PBMCs), collected before the fourth cycle of nivolumab. The receptor set was obtained from a human donor with classical Hodgkin lymphoma.

This chain joins TRBV9 and TRBJ1-2; TRBD1 might be the D (5 bases). This CDR3 region has 16 residues. Germline CDR1 and CDR2: SGDLS and YYNGEE. V lost 2 bases and J 8 bases, leaving 22 bases between the germline ends. The CDR3 loop reads CASSVGPGTGIEGYTF. The CDR3 DNA reads as TGTGCCAGCAGCGTCGGCCCTGGGACGGGAATTGAGGGCTACACCTTC.

This chain links TRBV6-5 with TRBJ1-1; TRBD1 might be the D (5 bases). Trimming removed 5 bases from V and 10 bases from J, with 14 bases in between. CDR1 and CDR2 from the germline V gene are MNHEY and SVGAGI. The CDR3 runs 12 residues. The DNA of the CDR3 is TGTGCCAGCAGTCCGGACACGGAGGGAGCTTTCTTT. This encodes CASSPDTEGAFF.